The T cell receptor (beta chain) under discussion was sequenced for a study of blood T cell repertoires in COVID-19. Background on the study: Sources were T cells, B-cell-depleted T cells, or PBMCs; the material itself was cDNA or gDNA.

Cohort 3 donors counted as recovered after two negative PCRs, clearance, or resolved symptoms. In the original workflow: It was from reference gene primer amplification that nucleated cell counts were estimated. Assay: immunoSEQ multiplex PCR; the TCRdb copy retains only in-frame clones and omits some. D and trimming were read from the DNA, whereas the V and J calls and clone size are those reported in that table. Here the sample spans fewer than 350,000 clones, approximately 91% being singletons. Sequenced material: PBMCs or T cells enriched from blood (not recorded which). The sequence derives from a woman between 40 and 50 years old who had recovered from COVID-19.

CDR3 sequence: CASSTHGNTEAFF. DNA for the CDR3: TGTGCCAGCAGCACCCACGGGAACACTGAAGCTTTCTTT. The chain has TRBV7-9 and TRBJ1-1; D remains ambiguous. V was trimmed by 5 bases and J by 1 base, leaving 8 bases between them. The CDR3 covers 13 residues. Germline CDR1 SEHNR, CDR2 FQNEAQ (reference sequence).